This T cell receptor (beta chain) was identified in a study of shared clonotypes between healthy human individuals. On this clone: The antigen is not known.

Donors were healthy HIV-negative adults without recently reported acute infections or vaccinations. V was pared by 6 bases and J by 5 bases, with 9 bases of the junction left unmatched. Per germline, CDR1 LNHDA and CDR2 SQIVND (reference sequence). The CDR3 runs 15 residues. An even split of each subset's genomic DNA across several immunoSEQ plates was performed. Data came from immunoSEQ multiplex PCR; TCRdb stores just in-frame clones and leaves some out. The table shows 950,000 to 1,300,000 clones, with approximately 76% occurring only once. Study-level points and caveats: Clonotype sharing across donors was expected to vary with sequencing depth. Relative to their counterparts shared across all four donors, non-shared clonotypes exhibited diminished generation probabilities.

The chain is built from TRBV19 and TRBJ2-7, with 11 bases that match TRBD2. Material: memory CD4+ T cells sorted from blood. Sample subset: CD45RA-negative fraction. This TCR was recovered from a man younger than 35 in good health. In DNA, the CDR3 is TGTGCCAGTAGGGTTTTTCTAGCGGGAGGCGACGAGCAGTACTTC. Its translation: CASRVFLAGGDEQYF.